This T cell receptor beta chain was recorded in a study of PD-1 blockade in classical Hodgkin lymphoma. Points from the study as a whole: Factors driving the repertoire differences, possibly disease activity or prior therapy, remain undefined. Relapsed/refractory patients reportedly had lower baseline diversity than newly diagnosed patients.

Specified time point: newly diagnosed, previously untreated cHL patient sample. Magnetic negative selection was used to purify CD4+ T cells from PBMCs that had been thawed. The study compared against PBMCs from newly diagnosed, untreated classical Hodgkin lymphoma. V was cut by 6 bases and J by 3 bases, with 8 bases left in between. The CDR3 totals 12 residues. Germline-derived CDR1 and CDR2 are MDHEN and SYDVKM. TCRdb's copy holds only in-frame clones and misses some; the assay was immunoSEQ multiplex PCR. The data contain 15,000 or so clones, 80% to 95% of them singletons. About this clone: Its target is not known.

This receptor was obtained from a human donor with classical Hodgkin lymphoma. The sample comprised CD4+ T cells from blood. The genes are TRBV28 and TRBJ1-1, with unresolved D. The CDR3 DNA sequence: TGTGCCAGCAGAGTTGGGTACACTGAAGCTTTCTTT. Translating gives CASRVGYTEAFF.